This entry lists 21 T cell receptor beta chains sequenced from one sample in a study of response to subunit inactivated influenza vaccine. MiXCR was run by TCRdb on the RT-PCR reads, yielding one entry per CDR3 protein. The table has about 480,000 distinct CDR3 sequences, less than 30% seen once. Here the sequenced sample was CD4+ T cells sorted from PBMCs, taken about 5 days after vaccination. All receptors derive from a man over 45 who received an inactivated influenza vaccine.

This clonotype was counted a few times. This chain links TRBV6-5 with TRBJ1-4; 10 bases map to TRBD1. CDR1 and CDR2 from the germline V gene are MNHEY and SVGAGI. The CDR3 runs 15 residues. The V segment lost 2 bases and the J segment 5 bases; nucleotides outside the gene matches: 2. CDR3 amino acids: CASSYQGQGNEKLFF. CDR3 DNA: TGTGCCAGCAGTTACCAGGGACAGGGGAATGAAAAACTGTTTTTT.

This clonotype turned up a few times. V is TRBV20-1 and J is TRBJ2-2; D perhaps matches TRBD2 (6 bases). The germline V gene has CDR1 DFQATT and CDR2 SNEGSKA (reference sequence). The CDR3 loop spans 15 amino acids. The V end was cut by 3 bases, the J end by 4 bases, with 15 bases between. CDR3 region: CSASVPGLVTGELFF. CDR3 bases: TGCAGTGCTAGTGTTCCGGGACTGGTCACCGGGGAGCTGTTTTTT.

This sequence joins TRBV29-1 and TRBJ1-1; D is unresolved. V dropped 3 bases and J dropped 0 bases, with 8 bases sitting between them. Looked up from germline, CDR1 is SQVTM and CDR2 is ANQGSEA. The length of the CDR3 is 13 residues. In DNA form, the CDR3 reads TGCAGCGTTGAGGCCCAGATGAACACTGAAGCTTTCTTT. Translating it yields CSVEAQMNTEAFF.

This clonotype appeared a few times. The genes are TRBV12-3 or TRBV12-4 and TRBJ2-7; D tentatively reads TRBD1 or TRBD2 (6 bases each). The CDR3 spans 14 residues. Trimming removed 6 bases from V and 6 bases from J, with 18 bases in between. CDR3 in amino acids: CASSLGGLTGEQYF. The CDR3 nucleotides read TGTGCCAGCAGCCTGGGGGGCCTCACCGGCGAGCAGTACTTC.

A few counts support this clonotype. J is TRBJ2-7 and V is TRBV5-1; no clear D gene. The CDR3 loop spans 12 amino acids. The germline V gene encodes CDR1 SGHRS and CDR2 YFSETQ. Trimming shortened V by 5 bases and J by 2 bases, and 8 bases separated the two germline ends. This chain's CDR3 is CASRDNPYEQYF. Written as DNA, the CDR3 is TGCGCCAGCAGAGACAACCCCTACGAGCAGTACTTC.

The chain's CDR3 is CSATRTAESTDTQYF. CDR3 bases: TGCAGTGCTACCAGGACAGCAGAAAGCACAGATACGCAGTATTTT. The rearrangement uses TRBV20-1 and TRBJ2-3; maybe TRBD1 (6 bases). CDR1 and CDR2 (germline): DFQATT, SNEGSKA (reference sequence). V lost 4 bases, J lost 0 bases, and 14 bases lay in between. The length of the CDR3 is 15 residues.

The sample holds a few counts of this clonotype. The V call is TRBV7-8, the J call TRBJ2-3, with D perhaps matching TRBD2 (5 bases). The CDR3 spans 16 residues. The germline V gene has CDR1 SGHVS and CDR2 FQNEAQ. The ends were cut back, 4 bases at V and 1 base at J, with 15 bases in the middle. The DNA of the CDR3 is TGTGCCAGCAGCTCCGTGAGGGTCAGAGGCACAGATACGCAGTATTTT. It yields the protein CASSSVRVRGTDTQYF.

J is TRBJ2-7 and V is TRBV10-3, with D perhaps given as TRBD1 or TRBD2 (5 bases each). V shed 5 bases and J shed 6 bases, with 11 bases lying between them. CDR1 and CDR2 (germline): ENHRY, SYGVKD. The CDR3 extends over 12 amino acids. This CDR3 reads CAISYPGSEQYF. The CDR3 coding sequence is TGTGCCATCAGTTACCCAGGGAGCGAGCAGTACTTC.

This clonotype was counted only a few times. V is TRBV20-1 and J is TRBJ2-5; D is undetermined. Germline V gene lookup returns CDR1 DFQATT and CDR2 SNEGSKA (reference sequence). Trimming removed 3 bases at V and 6 bases at J, with 8 bases between. The CDR3 totals 11 residues. This chain's CDR3 is CSARFRKTQYF. In DNA, the CDR3 is TGCAGTGCTAGGTTCCGAAAGACCCAGTACTTC.

The table lists this clonotype with a few counts. The chain has TRBV4-2 and TRBJ1-1; 8 positions match TRBD1. The CDR3 length is 18 residues. V gave up 3 bases and J gave up 0 bases; unmatched junction bases: 12. Germline CDR1 is LGHNA and CDR2 is YNFKEQ. The CDR3 reads CASSHTKWTGNLNTEAFF. In nucleotides, the CDR3 is TGTGCCAGCAGCCACACCAAGTGGACAGGGAACCTGAACACTGAAGCTTTCTTT.

This clonotype was seen only once. V is TRBV6-1 and J is TRBJ2-7, with a tentative D call TRBD2 (5 bases). The CDR3 extends over 13 amino acids. CDR1 and CDR2 from the germline V gene are MNHNS and SASEGT. Trimming left V 6 bases short and J 7 bases short, with 16 bases between. CDR3 nucleotides: TGTGCCAGCAGGCCGGTTTCAGGAGGAGAGCAGTACTTC. Translated, it gives CASRPVSGGEQYF.

This clonotype was counted many times. The chain combines TRBV7-2 with TRBJ2-7; D is ambiguous. Deletions cut 2 bases from V and 2 bases from J, with 10 bases between. The CDR3 is made up of 14 amino acids. The germline gives CDR1 SGHTA, CDR2 FQGNSA. The CDR3: CASSLLAGPYEQYF. In nucleotides, the CDR3 is TGTGCCAGCAGCTTACTGGCCGGACCCTACGAGCAGTACTTC.

Only a few counts were recorded for this clonotype. The rearrangement uses TRBV15 and TRBJ2-1; D remains unclear. The length of the CDR3 is 12 residues. V was pared by 4 bases and J by 10 bases, with 11 bases between. The V gene's germline CDR1 is LNHNV and CDR2 YYDKDF (reference sequence). CDR3 sequence (DNA): TGTGCCACCAGCAAGCTCCCTCCGGAGCAGTTCTTC. Translated, it gives CATSKLPPEQFF. The variable domain in full, completed from reference TRBV15 and TRBJ2-1, reads DAMVIQNPRYQVTQFGKPVTLSCSQTLNHNVMYWYQQKSSQAPKLLFHYYDKDFNNEADTPDNFQSRRPNTSFCFLDIRSPGLGDTAMYLCATSKLPPEQFFGPGTRLTVL.

This clonotype has a handful of counts. The chain is built from TRBV4-3 and TRBJ2-2; D could derive from TRBD1 or TRBD2 (5 bases each). Trimming removed 4 bases from V and 4 bases from J, with 22 bases in between. The CDR3 is made up of 18 amino acids. Germline CDR1 and CDR2: LGHNA and YSLEER. CDR3 nucleotides: TGCGCCAGCAGCCGGTCTACGTGGGGGAGTTCGGCCACCGGGGAGCTGTTTTTT. Protein product: CASSRSTWGSSATGELFF.

This clonotype was picked up many times. The J gene is TRBJ2-1, the V gene TRBV18, with 10 nucleotides matching TRBD1. The junction had 7 bases not matched to a gene; V was cut back by 8 bases and J by 3 bases. This CDR3 comprises 15 residues. The germline gives CDR1 KGHSH, CDR2 LQKENI. This CDR3 is CASHQDRGLYNEQFF. The CDR3 DNA sequence: TGTGCCAGCCACCAAGACAGGGGGCTCTACAATGAGCAGTTCTTC.

The V gene is TRBV20-1, the J gene TRBJ2-1; D possibly corresponds to TRBD2 (7 bases). The CDR3 sequence is 16 residues long. V lost 0 bases, J lost 5 bases, and 17 bases lay in between. Germline V gene sequence: CDR1 DFQATT, CDR2 SNEGSKA (reference sequence). The CDR3 sequence is CSARDIMRGPDNEQFF. In nucleotides, the CDR3 is TGCAGTGCTAGAGATATCATGCGGGGGCCTGACAATGAGCAGTTCTTC.

This clonotype has just a few counts. The rearrangement joins TRBV5-5 to TRBJ2-7, with 10 bases that match TRBD2. In germline, CDR1 is SGHKS, CDR2 YYEKEE (reference sequence). Unmatched junction bases numbered 6, after V lost 1 base and J lost 2 bases. The CDR3 is 16 amino acids. This CDR3 is CASSLRTSGFTYEQYF. The CDR3 nucleotides are TGTGCCAGCAGCTTGAGGACTAGCGGATTTACCTACGAGCAGTACTTC.

The sample holds a few counts of this clonotype. This chain connects TRBV12-3 or TRBV12-4 to TRBJ2-7; perhaps TRBD2 as D (7 bases). CDR3 length equals 14 residues. Trimming removed 5 bases from V and 1 base from J, with 12 bases in between. CDR3 loop: CASSRGGESYEQYF. The CDR3 bases are TGTGCCAGCAGTAGAGGGGGGGAGTCCTACGAGCAGTACTTC.

This clonotype was seen once. DNA for the CDR3: TGTGCCAGCAGCTTGAGTAGCGGGGGGGCTTCGACCTTCAATGAGCAGTTCTTC. Translating gives CASSLSSGGASTFNEQFF. The chain carries TRBV5-6 and TRBJ2-1; 11 nucleotides align to TRBD2. V lost 1 base to trimming and J lost 6 bases; unmatched junction nucleotides: 12. This CDR3 has 18 residues. CDR1 and CDR2 (germline): SGHDT, YYEEEE.

V usage is TRBV6-2 or TRBV6-3 and J usage is TRBJ2-7; 8 bases are a match to TRBD1. V was clipped by 5 bases and J by 6 bases; unmatched bases: 9. Germline CDR1 is MNHEY and CDR2 is SVGEGT. The CDR3 consists of 14 residues. CDR3 nucleotide sequence: TGTGCCAGCAGTCAAAGAGGACAGGGCTCCGAGCAGTACTTC. Translation: CASSQRGQGSEQYF.

The chain carries TRBV7-9 and TRBJ2-2; D is unresolved. The germline V gene has CDR1 SEHNR and CDR2 FQNEAQ (reference sequence). The CDR3 covers 16 residues. Trimming pared 5 bases from V and 1 base from J, leaving 14 bases between. The CDR3 protein is CASSALRHQNTGELFF. The CDR3 DNA reads TGTGCCAGCAGCGCCCTACGACACCAGAACACCGGGGAGCTGTTTTTT.